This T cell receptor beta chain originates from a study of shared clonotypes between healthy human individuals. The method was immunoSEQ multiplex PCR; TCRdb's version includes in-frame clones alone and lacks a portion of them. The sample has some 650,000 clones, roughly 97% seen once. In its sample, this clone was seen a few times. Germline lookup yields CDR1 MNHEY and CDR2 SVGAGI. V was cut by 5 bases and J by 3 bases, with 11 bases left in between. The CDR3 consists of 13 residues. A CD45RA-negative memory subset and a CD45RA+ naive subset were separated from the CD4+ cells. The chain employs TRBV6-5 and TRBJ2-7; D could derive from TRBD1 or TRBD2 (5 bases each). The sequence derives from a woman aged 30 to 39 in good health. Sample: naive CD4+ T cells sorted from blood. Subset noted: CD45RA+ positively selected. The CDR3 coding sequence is TGTGCCAGCAGTAGGGACGGCCGCTACGAGCAGTACTTC. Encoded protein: CASSRDGRYEQYF.